This entry lists 8 T cell receptor beta chains sequenced from one sample in a study of blood T cell repertoires in COVID-19. The method was immunoSEQ multiplex PCR; TCRdb's version includes in-frame clones alone and lacks a portion of them. The sample consists of 140,000 to 150,000 clones, roughly 90% of them appearing once. Specimen: peripheral blood. These TCRs come from a human donor in a cohort sampled during active COVID-19.

The gene calls are TRBV28 and TRBJ1-4, with 9 bases fitting TRBD1. The CDR3 is 14 residues long. The V segment lost 6 bases and the J segment 6 bases; nucleotides outside the gene matches: 5. Germline V gives CDR1 MDHEN, CDR2 SYDVKM. CDR3 in DNA: TGTGCCAGCAGCTCCGGACAGGGGTATGAAAAACTGTTTTTT. Its protein product is CASSSGQGYEKLFF. Using reference TRBV28 and TRBJ1-4 for the parts outside the CDR3, the full variable domain is DVKVTQSSRYLVKRTGEKVFLECVQDMDHENMFWYRQDPGLGLRLIYFSYDVKMKEKGDIPEGYSVSREKKERFSLILESASTNQTSMYLCASSSGQGYEKLFFGSGTQLSVL.

This rearrangement joins TRBV5-6 to TRBJ2-3; 7 bases agree with TRBD1. With V trimmed by 4 bases and J by 3 bases, 11 bases remained unmatched. Germline V lookup: CDR1 SGHDT, CDR2 YYEEEE. The CDR3 sequence is 16 residues long. This chain's CDR3 is CASSIRGGFSTDTQYF. CDR3 DNA: TGTGCCAGCAGCATTCGAGGGGGCTTCTCAACAGATACGCAGTATTTT. The variable domain in full, with the rest retrieved from reference TRBV5-6 and TRBJ2-3, is DAGVTQSPTHLIKTRGQQVTLRCSPKSGHDTVSWYQQALGQGPQFIFQYYEEEERQRGNFPDRFSGHQFPNYSSELNVNALLLGDSALYLCASSIRGGFSTDTQYFGPGTRLTVL.

The chain recombines TRBV4-2 with TRBJ1-5, with a tentative D call TRBD1 (6 bases). The CDR3 runs to 17 residues. The V gene's germline CDR1 is LGHNA and CDR2 YNFKEQ. Trimming shortened V by 0 bases and J by 5 bases, and 17 bases separated the two germline ends. The CDR3 DNA reads TGTGCCAGCAGCCAAGATGGGGTAGGGGGAGGGGATCAGCCCCAGCATTTT. It translates to CASSQDGVGGGDQPQHF.

V is TRBV2 and J is TRBJ2-3, with 7 bases that match TRBD2. This CDR3 contains 13 residues. With 6 bases clipped from V and 5 bases from J, the junction kept 5 bases outside the gene matches. Germline V gene sequence: CDR1 SNHLY, CDR2 FYNNEI. CDR3: CASRGTNGDTQYF. Written as DNA, the CDR3 is TGTGCCAGCAGGGGGACTAATGGAGATACGCAGTATTTT.

The V and J genes are TRBV5-6 and TRBJ1-1; D possibly corresponds to TRBD1 (6 bases). Looked up from germline, CDR1 is SGHDT and CDR2 is YYEEEE. This CDR3 region has 17 residues. The V end was cut by 4 bases, the J end by 5 bases, with 24 bases between. The DNA for the CDR3 is TGTGCCAGCAGCGCCCGTGTCGGGCAGGGGCTGGGTACTGAAGCTTTCTTT. Translation: CASSARVGQGLGTEAFF.

The chain carries TRBV15 and TRBJ1-4, with D unresolved. The CDR3 totals 14 residues. Looked up from germline, CDR1 is LNHNV and CDR2 is YYDKDF (reference sequence). Trimming removed 0 bases at V and 8 bases at J, with 10 bases between. CDR3 amino acids: CATSRDFGGEKLFF. DNA of the CDR3: TGTGCCACCAGCAGAGACTTTGGAGGGGAAAAACTGTTTTTT.

The V call is TRBV7-3, the J call TRBJ2-5; D is unresolved. In germline, CDR1 is SGHTA, CDR2 FQGTGA. Trimming shortened V by 2 bases and J by 2 bases, and 6 bases separated the two germline ends. This CDR3 spans 13 amino acids. DNA of the CDR3: TGTGCCAGCAGCTTACGTACACAAGAGACCCAGTACTTC. Protein sequence: CASSLRTQETQYF.

Regarding this clone: Other DNA sequences in the same sample also yield this CDR3. As DNA, the CDR3 is TGTGCCAGCAGCTTAGGGAGGGAAGATACGCAGTATTTT. Its protein product is CASSLGREDTQYF. V gene TRBV7-9 combines with J gene TRBJ2-3; D possibly corresponds to TRBD2 (6 bases). The CDR3 has 13 amino acids. Per the germline V gene, CDR1 is SEHNR and CDR2 is FQNEAQ (reference sequence). V lost 1 base and J lost 5, with 7 bases in between.